This T cell receptor (beta chain) was identified in a study of T cells in Graves' hyperthyroidism and ophthalmopathy. In germline, CDR1 is SGHTA, CDR2 FQGNSA. CDR3 length: 19 residues. Between the trimmed V and J ends, which lost 5 bases and 2 bases, there was a span of 27 bases. Remarks on this clonotype: The CDR3 ends on some other residue instead of the conserved phenylalanine or tryptophan, so this is likely a read error.

RNA transcripts gave rise to amplified TCR beta CDR3 regions. During a first-round RT-PCR of the TCR CDR3, the HTBI primer set was used. One entry per CDR3 protein results from TCRdb running MiXCR on the multiplex PCR reads. The table shows under 650,000 distinct CDR3 sequences, with roughly 15% occurring only once. The sequence was obtained from a woman in her 30s with Graves' hyperthyroidism. This chain connects TRBV7-2 to TRBJ2-5, with a possible D match to TRBD2 (6 bases). Sequenced sample: blood. This CDR3 is CASSTRLGWNSGEQETQYS. The CDR3 DNA is TGTGCCAGCAGCACTAGATTGGGTTGGAATAGCGGAGAACAAGAGACCCAGTACTCC.